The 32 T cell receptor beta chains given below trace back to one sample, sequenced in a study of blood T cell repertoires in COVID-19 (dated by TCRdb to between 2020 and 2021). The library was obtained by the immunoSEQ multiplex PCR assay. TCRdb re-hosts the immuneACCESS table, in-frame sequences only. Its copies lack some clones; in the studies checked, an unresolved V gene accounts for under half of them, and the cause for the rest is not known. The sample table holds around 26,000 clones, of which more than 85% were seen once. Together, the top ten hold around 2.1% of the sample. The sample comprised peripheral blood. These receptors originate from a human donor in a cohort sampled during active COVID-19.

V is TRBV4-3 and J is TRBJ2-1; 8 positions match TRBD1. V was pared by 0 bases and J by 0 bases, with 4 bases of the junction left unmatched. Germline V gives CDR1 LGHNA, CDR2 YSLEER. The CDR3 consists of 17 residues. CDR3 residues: CASSQDRGQGSYNEQFF. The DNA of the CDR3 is TGCGCCAGCAGCCAAGATCGAGGACAGGGCTCCTACAATGAGCAGTTCTTC.

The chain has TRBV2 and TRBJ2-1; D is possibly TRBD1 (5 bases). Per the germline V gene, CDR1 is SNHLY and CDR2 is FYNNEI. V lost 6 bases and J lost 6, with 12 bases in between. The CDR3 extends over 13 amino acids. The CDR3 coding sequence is TGTGCCAGCAGCCTGACAGCACTCAATGAGCAGTTCTTC. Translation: CASSLTALNEQFF.

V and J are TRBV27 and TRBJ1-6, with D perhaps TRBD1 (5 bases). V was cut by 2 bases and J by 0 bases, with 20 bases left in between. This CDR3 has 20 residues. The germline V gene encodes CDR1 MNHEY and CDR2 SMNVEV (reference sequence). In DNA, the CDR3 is TGTGCCAGCAGTTTAAGAGGGCTTGGCGGGGGGAGCTCCTATAATTCACCCCTCCACTTT. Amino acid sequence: CASSLRGLGGGSSYNSPLHF.

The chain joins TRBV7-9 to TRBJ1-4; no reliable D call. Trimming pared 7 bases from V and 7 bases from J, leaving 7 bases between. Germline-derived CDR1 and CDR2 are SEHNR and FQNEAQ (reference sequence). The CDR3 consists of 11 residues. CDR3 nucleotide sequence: TGTGCCAGCACCAGAGGTGAAAAACTGTTTTTT. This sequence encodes CASTRGEKLFF.

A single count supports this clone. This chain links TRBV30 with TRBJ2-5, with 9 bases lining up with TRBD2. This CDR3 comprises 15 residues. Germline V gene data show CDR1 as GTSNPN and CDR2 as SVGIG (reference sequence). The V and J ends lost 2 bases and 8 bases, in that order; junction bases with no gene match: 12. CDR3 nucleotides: TGTGCCTGGAGTAACAAGGGACTAGCTGGTGGAACCCAGTACTTC. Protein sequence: CAWSNKGLAGGTQYF.

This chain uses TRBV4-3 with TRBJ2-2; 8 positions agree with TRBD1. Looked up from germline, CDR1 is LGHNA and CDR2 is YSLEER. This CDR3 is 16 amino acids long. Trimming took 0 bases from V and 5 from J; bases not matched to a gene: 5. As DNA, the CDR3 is TGCGCCAGCAGCCAAGACAGGACAGGGTGGACCGGGGAGCTGTTTTTT. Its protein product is CASSQDRTGWTGELFF.

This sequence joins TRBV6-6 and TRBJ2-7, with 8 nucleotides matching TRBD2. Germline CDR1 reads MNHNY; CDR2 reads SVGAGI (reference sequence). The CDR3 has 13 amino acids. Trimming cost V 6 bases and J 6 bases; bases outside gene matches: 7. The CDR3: CASRPPGGGEQYF. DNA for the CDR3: TGTGCCAGCAGACCCCCCGGGGGGGGCGAGCAGTACTTC.

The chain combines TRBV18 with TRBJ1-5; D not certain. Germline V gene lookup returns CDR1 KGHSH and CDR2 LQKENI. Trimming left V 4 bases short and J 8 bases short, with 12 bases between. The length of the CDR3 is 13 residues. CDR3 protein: CASSLTGSEPQHF. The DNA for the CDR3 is TGTGCCAGCTCACTAACCGGGAGTGAGCCCCAGCATTTT.

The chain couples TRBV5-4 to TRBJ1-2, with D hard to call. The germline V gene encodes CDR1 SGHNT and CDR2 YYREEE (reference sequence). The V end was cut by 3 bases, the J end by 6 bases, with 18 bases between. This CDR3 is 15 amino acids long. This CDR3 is CASSSILSSNHGYTF. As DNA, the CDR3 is TGTGCCAGCAGCTCGATTCTTTCAAGCAATCATGGCTACACCTTC.

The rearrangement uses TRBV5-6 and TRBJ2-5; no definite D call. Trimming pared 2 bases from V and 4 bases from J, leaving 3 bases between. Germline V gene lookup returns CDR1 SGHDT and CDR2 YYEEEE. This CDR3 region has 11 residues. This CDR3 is CASSFRETQYF. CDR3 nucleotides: TGTGCCAGCAGCTTCAGAGAGACCCAGTACTTC.

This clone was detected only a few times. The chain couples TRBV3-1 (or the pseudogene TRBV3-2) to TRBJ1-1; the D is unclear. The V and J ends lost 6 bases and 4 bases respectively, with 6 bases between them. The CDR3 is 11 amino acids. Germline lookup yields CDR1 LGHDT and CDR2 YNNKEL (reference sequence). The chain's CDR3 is CASSRSTEAFF. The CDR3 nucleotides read TGTGCCAGCAGTAGGAGCACTGAAGCTTTCTTT.

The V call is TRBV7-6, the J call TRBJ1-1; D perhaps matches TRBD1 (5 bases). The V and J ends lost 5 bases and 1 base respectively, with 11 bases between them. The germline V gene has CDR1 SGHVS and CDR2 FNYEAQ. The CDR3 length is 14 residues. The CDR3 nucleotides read TGTGCCAGCAGCCGCGACACAGGGAACACTGAAGCTTTCTTT. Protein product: CASSRDTGNTEAFF.

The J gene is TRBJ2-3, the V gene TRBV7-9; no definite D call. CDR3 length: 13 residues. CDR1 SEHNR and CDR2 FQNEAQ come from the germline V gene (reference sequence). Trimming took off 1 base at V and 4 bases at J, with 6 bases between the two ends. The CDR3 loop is CASSLGGPDTQYF. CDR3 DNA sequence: TGTGCCAGCAGCTTAGGTGGCCCAGATACGCAGTATTTT.

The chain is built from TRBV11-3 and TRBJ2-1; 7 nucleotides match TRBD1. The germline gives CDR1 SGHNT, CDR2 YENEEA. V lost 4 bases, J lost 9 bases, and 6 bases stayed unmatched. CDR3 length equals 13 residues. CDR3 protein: CASSSGTVGEQFF. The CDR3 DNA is TGTGCCAGCAGCTCTGGGACAGTGGGTGAGCAGTTCTTC.

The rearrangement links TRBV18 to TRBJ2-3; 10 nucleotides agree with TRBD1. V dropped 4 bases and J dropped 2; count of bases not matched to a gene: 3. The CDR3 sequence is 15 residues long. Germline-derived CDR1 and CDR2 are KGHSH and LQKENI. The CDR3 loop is CASSRDRGDTDTQYF. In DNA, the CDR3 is TGTGCCAGCTCACGGGACAGGGGTGACACAGATACGCAGTATTTT.

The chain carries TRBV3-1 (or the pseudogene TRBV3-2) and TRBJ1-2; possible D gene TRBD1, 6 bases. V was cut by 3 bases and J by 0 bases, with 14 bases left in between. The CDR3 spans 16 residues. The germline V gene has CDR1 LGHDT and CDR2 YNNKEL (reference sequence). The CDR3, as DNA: TGTGCCAGCAGCCACCAGACAGGCCTTTCTAACTATGGCTACACCTTC. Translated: CASSHQTGLSNYGYTF.

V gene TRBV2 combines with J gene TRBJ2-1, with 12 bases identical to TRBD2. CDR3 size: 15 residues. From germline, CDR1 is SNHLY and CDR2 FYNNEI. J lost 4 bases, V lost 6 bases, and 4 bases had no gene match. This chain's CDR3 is CASRWTSGTYNEQFF. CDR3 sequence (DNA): TGTGCCAGCAGATGGACTAGCGGGACGTACAATGAGCAGTTCTTC.

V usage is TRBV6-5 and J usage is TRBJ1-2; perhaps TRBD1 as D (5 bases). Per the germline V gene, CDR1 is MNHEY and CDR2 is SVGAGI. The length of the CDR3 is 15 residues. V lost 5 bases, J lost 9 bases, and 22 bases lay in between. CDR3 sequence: CASSSKQPQGHRYTF. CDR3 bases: TGTGCCAGCAGTAGCAAACAACCTCAAGGACACCGCTACACCTTC.

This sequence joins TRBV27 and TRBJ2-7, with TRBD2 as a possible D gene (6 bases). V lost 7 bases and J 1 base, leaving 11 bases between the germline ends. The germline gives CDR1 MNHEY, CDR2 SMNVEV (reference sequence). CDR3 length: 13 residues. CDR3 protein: CASMGGASYEQYF. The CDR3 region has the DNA TGTGCCAGCATGGGGGGAGCTTCCTACGAGCAGTACTTC.

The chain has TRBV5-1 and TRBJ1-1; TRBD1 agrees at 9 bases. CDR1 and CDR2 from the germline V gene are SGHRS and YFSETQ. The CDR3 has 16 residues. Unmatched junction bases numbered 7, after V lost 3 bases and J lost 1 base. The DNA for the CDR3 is TGCGCCAGCAGCTCCGGACAGGGGCGACCGAACACTGAAGCTTTCTTT. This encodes CASSSGQGRPNTEAFF.

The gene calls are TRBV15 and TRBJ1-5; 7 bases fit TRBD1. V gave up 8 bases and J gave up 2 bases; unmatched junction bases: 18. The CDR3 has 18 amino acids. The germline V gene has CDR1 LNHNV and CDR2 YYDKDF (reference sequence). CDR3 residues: CATRTDRRGLMGNQPQHF. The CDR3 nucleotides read TGTGCCACCCGAACGGACAGGAGGGGCCTTATGGGCAATCAGCCCCAGCATTTT.

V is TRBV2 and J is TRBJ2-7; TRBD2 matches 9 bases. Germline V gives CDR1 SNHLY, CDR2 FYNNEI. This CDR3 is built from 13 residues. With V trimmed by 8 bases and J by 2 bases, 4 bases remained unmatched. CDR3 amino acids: CASFRTSAYEQYF. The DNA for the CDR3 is TGTGCCAGCTTCCGGACTAGCGCCTACGAGCAGTACTTC. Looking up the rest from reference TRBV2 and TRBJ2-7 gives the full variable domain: EPEVTQTPSHQVTQMGQEVILRCVPISNHLYFYWYRQILGQKVEFLVSFYNNEISEKSEIFDDQFSVERPDGSNFTLKIRSTKLEDSAMYFCASFRTSAYEQYFGPGTRLTVT.

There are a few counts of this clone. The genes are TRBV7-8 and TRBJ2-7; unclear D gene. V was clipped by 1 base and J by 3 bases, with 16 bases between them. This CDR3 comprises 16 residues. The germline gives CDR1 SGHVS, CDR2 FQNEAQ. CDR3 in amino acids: CASSLDSRVEVYEQYF. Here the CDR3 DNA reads TGTGCCAGCAGCTTAGATTCTCGGGTAGAAGTCTACGAGCAGTACTTC.

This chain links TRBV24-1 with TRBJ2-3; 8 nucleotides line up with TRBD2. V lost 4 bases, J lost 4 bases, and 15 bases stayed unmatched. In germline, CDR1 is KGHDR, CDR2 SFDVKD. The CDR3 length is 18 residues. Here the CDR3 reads CATSDPPGTRSSPDTQYF. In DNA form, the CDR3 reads TGTGCCACCAGTGACCCCCCCGGGACTAGAAGCAGTCCAGATACGCAGTATTTT.

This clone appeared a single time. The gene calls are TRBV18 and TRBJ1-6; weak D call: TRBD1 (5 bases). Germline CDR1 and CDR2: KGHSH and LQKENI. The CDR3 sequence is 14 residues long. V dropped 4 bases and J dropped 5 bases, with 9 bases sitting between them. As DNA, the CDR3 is TGTGCCAGCTCACAACGGGGGGATAATTCACCCCTCCACTTT. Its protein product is CASSQRGDNSPLHF.

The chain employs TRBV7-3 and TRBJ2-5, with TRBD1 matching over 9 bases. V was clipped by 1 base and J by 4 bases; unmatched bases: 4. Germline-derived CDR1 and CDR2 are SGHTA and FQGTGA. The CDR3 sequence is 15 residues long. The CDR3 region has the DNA TGTGCCAGCAGCTTAAGGACAGGGGTGGGAGAGACCCAGTACTTC. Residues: CASSLRTGVGETQYF.

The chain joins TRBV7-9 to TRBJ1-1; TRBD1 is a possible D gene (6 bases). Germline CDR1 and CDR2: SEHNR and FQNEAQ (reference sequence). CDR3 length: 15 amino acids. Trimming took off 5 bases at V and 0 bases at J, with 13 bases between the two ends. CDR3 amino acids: CASSPRTAMNTEAFF. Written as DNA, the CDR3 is TGTGCCAGCAGCCCCCGGACAGCAATGAACACTGAAGCTTTCTTT.

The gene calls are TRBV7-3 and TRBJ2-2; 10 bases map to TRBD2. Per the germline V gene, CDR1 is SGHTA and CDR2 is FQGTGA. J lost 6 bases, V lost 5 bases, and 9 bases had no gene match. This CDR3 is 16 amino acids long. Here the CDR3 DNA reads TGTGCCAGCAGCAATCAGCGGGGGGGCCCTCCCGGGGAGCTGTTTTTT. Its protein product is CASSNQRGGPPGELFF.

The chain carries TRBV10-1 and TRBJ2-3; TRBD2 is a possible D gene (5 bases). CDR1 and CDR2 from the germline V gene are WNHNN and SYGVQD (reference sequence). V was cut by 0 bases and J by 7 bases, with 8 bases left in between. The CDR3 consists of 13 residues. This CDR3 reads CASSESGVNTQYF. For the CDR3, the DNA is TGCGCCAGCAGTGAGTCGGGAGTGAATACGCAGTATTTT.

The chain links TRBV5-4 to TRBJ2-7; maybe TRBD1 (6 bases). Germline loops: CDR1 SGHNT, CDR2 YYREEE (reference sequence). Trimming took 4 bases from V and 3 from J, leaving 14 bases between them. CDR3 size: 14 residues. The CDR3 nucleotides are TGTGCCAGCAGCCCCTCACGAGGGGGCTACGAGCAGTACTTC. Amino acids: CASSPSRGGYEQYF.

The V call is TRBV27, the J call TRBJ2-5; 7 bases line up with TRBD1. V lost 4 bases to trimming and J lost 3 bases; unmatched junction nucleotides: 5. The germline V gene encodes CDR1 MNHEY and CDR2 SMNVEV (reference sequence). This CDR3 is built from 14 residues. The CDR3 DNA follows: TGTGCCAGCAGTTGGGGACAGCAAAAAGAGACCCAGTACTTC. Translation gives CASSWGQQKETQYF.

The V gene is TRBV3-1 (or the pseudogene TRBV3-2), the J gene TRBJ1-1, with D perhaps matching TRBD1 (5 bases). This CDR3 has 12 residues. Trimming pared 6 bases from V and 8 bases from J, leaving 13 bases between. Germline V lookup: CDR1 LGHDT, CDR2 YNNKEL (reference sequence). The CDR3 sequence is CASRAGRAEAFF. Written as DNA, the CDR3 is TGTGCCAGCAGAGCGGGACGGGCAGAAGCTTTCTTT.